This record looks at one T cell receptor (beta chain) sequence and its context. Authors' data handling: Estimated nucleated cell counts came from reference gene primer amplification. Only in-frame clones appear in the TCRdb table, and some are missing; sequencing was by immunoSEQ multiplex PCR. V and J calls and clone size are those listed in that table; D and trimming were worked out from the DNA. The repertoire holds over 90,000 clones, with roughly 90% as singletons. The entry originates in a study of blood T cell repertoires in COVID-19. Overall study: Specimens from acute and convalescent COVID-19 originated in the United States, Italy and Spain. PBMCs, B-cell-depleted T cells, or T cells provided the cDNA or gDNA that made up the material.

This TCR derives from a woman aged 60 to 75 with acute or convalescent COVID-19. Sequenced sample: peripheral blood.

The CDR3 reads CASSLRGGDTEAFF. CDR3 nucleotides: TGTGCCAGCAGCTTACGGGGGGGTGACACTGAAGCTTTCTTT. The chain recombines TRBV7-8 with TRBJ1-1; D may be TRBD1 (5 bases). Per germline, CDR1 SGHVS and CDR2 FQNEAQ. The CDR3 spans 14 residues. With 2 bases removed from V and 3 bases from J, the gap between germline ends came to 10 bases. Full variable domain (missing parts from reference TRBV7-8 and TRBJ1-1): GAGVSQSPRYKVAKRGQDVALRCDPISGHVSLFWYQQALGQGPEFLTYFQNEAQLDKSGLPSDRFFAERPEGSVSTLKIQRTQQEDSAVYLCASSLRGGDTEAFFGQGTRLTVV.